This entry is about one TCR beta chain. Its matching antigen is unknown. The data were obtained in a study of cytomegalovirus exposure and HLA in healthy donors. Notes on the study in general: The tendency of first-cohort TCR clusters to co-occur in the roughly 110 validation repertoires was the finding of a later analysis. Altogether, 164 TCR beta chains were recorded as cytomegalovirus-associated.

Trimming removed 2 bases from V and 5 bases from J, with 12 bases in between. Germline V gene data show CDR1 as SGHTA and CDR2 as FQGNSA. The CDR3 sequence is 15 residues long. Data came from immunoSEQ multiplex PCR; TCRdb stores just in-frame clones and leaves some out. Found here are about 200,000 clones, over 80% of them singletons; the top ten hold around 5.5%. This rearrangement joins TRBV7-2 to TRBJ2-2; perhaps TRBD1 as D (6 bases). Sequencing was done on a sample of PBMCs. This clonotype originated in a woman in her late teens or twenties in good health and CMV-seronegative. CDR3 amino acids: CASSLPPQGTGELFF. In DNA form, the CDR3 reads TGTGCCAGCAGCTTACCCCCGCAGGGGACCGGGGAGCTGTTTTTT.